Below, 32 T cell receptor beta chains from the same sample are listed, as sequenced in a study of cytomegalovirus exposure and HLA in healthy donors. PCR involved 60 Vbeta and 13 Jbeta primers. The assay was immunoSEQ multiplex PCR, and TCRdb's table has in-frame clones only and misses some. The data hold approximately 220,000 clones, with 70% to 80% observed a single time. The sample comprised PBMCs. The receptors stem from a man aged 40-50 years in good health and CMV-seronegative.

CDR3 sequence reads: CASSPGGGTDTQYF. The CDR3 region has the DNA TGTGCCAGCAGTCCAGGGGGCGGAACAGATACGCAGTATTTT. The V and J genes are TRBV5-5 and TRBJ2-3; 8 bases line up with TRBD1. The junction had 5 bases not matched to a gene; V was cut back by 5 bases and J by 3 bases. Germline lookup yields CDR1 SGHKS and CDR2 YYEKEE (reference sequence). The CDR3 extends over 14 amino acids.

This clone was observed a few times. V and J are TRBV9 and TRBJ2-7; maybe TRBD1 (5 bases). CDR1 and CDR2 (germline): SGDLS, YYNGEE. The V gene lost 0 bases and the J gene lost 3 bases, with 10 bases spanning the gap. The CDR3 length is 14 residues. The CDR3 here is CASSVDAGNYEQYF. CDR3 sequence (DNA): TGTGCCAGCAGCGTAGACGCAGGGAACTACGAGCAGTACTTC.

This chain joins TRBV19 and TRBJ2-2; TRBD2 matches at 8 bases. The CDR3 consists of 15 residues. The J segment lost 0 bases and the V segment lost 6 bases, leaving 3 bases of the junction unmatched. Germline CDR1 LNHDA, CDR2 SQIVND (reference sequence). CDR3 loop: CASRISGANTGELFF. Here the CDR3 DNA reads TGTGCCAGTAGGATTAGCGGGGCGAACACCGGGGAGCTGTTTTTT. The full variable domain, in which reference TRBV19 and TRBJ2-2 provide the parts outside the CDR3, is DGGITQSPKYLFRKEGQNVTLSCEQNLNHDAMYWYRQDPGQGLRLIYYSQIVNDFQKGDIAEGYSVSREKKESFPLTVTSAQKNPTAFYLCASRISGANTGELFFGEGSRLTVL.

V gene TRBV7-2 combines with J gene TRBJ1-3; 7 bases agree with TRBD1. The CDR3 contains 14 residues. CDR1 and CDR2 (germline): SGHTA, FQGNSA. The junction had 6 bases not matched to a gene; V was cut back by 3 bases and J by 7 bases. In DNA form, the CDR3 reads TGTGCCAGCAGCTTCCGGGACAGACCGAACACCATATATTTT. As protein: CASSFRDRPNTIYF. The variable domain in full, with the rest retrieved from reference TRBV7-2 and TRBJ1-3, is GAGVSQSPSNKVTEKGKDVELRCDPISGHTALYWYRQSLGQGLEFLIYFQGNSAPDKSGLPSDRFSAERTGGSVSTLTIQRTQQEDSAVYLCASSFRDRPNTIYFGEGSWLTVV.

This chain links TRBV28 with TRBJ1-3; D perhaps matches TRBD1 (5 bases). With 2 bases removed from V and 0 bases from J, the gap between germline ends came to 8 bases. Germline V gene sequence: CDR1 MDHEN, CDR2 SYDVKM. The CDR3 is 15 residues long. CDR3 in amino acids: CASSLGAISGNTIYF. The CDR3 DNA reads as TGTGCCAGCAGTTTAGGGGCGATCTCTGGAAACACCATATATTTT.

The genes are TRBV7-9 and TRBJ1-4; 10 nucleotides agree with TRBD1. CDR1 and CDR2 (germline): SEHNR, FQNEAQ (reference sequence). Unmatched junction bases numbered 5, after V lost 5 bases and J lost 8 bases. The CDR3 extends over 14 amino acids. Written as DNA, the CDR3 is TGTGCCAGCAGCCGACAGGGGGCGAGAGAAAAACTGTTTTTT. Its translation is CASSRQGAREKLFF.

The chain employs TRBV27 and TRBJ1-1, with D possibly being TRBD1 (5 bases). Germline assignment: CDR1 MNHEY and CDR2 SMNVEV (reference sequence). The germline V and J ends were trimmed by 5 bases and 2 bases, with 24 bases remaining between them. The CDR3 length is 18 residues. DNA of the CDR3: TGTGCCAGCAGTAATCCGGGTGGGGCCCTGGTTTTAAACACTGAAGCTTTCTTT. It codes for CASSNPGGALVLNTEAFF.

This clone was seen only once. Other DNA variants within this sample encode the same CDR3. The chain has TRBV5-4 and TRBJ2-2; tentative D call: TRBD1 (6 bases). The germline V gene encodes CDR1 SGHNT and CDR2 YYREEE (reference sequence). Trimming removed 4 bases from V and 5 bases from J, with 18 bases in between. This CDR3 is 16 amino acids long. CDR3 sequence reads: CASSPMGQGRTGELFF. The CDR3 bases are TGTGCCAGCAGCCCTATGGGGCAGGGGCGAACCGGGGAGCTGTTTTTT.

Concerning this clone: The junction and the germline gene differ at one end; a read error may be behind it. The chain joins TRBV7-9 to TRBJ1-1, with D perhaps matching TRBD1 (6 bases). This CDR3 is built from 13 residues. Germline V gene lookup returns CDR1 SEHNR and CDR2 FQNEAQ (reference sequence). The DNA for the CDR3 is TGTTCCAGCAGCTTAGGGCCAGGGGCTGAAGCTTTCTTT. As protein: CSSSLGPGAEAFF. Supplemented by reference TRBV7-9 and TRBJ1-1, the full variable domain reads DTGVSQNPRHKITKRGQNVTFRCDPISEHNRLYWYRQTLGQGPEFLTYFQNEAQLEKSRLLSDRFSAERPKGSFSTLEIQRTEQGDSAMYLCSSSLGPGAEAFFGQGTRLTVV.

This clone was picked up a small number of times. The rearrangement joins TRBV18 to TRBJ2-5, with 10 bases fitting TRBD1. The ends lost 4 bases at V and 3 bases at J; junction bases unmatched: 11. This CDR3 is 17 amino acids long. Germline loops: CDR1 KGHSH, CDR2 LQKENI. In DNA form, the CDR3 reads TGTGCCAGCTCACAAGCGTACGGGACAGGGGCCAAAGAGACCCAGTACTTC. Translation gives CASSQAYGTGAKETQYF.

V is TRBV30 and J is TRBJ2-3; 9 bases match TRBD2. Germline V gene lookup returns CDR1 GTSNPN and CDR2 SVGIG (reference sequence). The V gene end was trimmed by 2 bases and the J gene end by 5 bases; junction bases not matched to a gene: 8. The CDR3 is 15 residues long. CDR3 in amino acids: CAWSRRGRVIDTQYF. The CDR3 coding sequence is TGTGCCTGGAGTCGGCGCGGGAGGGTTATAGATACGCAGTATTTT.

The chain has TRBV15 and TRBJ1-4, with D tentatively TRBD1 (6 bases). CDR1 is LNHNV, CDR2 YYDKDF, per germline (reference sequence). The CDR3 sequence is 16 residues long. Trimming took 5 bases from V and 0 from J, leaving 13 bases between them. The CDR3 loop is CATSLGGDATNEKLFF. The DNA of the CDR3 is TGTGCCACCAGCTTAGGGGGGGATGCAACTAATGAAAAACTGTTTTTT.

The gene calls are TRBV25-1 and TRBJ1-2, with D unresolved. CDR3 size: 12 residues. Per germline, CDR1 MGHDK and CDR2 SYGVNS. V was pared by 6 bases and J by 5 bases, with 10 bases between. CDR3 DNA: TGTGCCAGCAGGGGAGGAATTTATGGCTACACCTTC. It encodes CASRGGIYGYTF.

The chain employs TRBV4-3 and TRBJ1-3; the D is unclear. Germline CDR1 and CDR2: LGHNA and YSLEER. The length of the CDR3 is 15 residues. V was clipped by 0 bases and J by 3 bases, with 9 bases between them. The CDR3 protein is CASSQDPGFGNTIYF. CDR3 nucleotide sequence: TGCGCCAGCAGCCAAGATCCGGGTTTTGGAAACACCATATATTTT.

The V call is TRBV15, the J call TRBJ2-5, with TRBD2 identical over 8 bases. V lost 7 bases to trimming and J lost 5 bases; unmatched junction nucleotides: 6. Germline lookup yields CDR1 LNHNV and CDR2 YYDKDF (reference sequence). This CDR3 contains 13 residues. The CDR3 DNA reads TGTGCCACCACCGAGCGGGAGTTGGAGACCCAGTACTTC. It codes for CATTERELETQYF.

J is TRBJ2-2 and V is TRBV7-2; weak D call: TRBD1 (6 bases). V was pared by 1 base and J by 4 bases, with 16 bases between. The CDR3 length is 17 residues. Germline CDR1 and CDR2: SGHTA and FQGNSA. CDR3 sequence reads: CASSLDGKGEVTGELFF. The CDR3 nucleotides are TGTGCCAGCAGCTTAGATGGGAAGGGGGAAGTCACCGGGGAGCTGTTTTTT.

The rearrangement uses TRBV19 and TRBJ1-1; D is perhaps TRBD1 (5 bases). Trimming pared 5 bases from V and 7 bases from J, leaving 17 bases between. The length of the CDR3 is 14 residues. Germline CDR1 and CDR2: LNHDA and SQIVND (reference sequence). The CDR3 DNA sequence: TGTGCCAGTAGTTTTCACCCGGGACTCAATGAAGCTTTCTTT. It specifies CASSFHPGLNEAFF.

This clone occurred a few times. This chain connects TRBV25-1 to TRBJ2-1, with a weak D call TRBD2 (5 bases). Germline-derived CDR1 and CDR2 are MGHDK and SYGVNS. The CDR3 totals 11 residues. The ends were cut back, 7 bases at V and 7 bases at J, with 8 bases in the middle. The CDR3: CASKLGNEQFF. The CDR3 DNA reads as TGTGCCAGCAAACTAGGAAATGAGCAGTTCTTC.

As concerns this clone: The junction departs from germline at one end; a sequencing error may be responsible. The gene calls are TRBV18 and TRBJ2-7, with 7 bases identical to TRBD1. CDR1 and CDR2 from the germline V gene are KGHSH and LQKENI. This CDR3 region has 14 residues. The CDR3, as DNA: TGTGCCAGCTCACCAAAAGGAGACAGGGACCCGCTATCCTTC. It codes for CASSPKGDRDPLSF.

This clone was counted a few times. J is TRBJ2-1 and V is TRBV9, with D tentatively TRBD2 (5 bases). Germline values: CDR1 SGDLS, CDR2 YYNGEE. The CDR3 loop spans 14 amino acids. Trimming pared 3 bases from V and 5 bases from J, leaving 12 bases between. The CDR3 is CASSGVSGHNEQFF. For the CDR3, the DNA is TGTGCCAGCAGCGGGGTGAGCGGCCACAATGAGCAGTTCTTC.

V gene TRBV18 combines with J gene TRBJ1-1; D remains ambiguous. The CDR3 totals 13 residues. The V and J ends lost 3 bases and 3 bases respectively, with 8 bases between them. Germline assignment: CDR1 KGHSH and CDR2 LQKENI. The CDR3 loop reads CASSPDMDTEAFF. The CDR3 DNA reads TGTGCCAGCTCACCCGACATGGACACTGAAGCTTTCTTT.

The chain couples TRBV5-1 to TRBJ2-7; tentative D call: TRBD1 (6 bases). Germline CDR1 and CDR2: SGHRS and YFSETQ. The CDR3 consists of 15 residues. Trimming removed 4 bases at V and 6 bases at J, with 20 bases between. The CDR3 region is CASSEQGSYVFEQYF. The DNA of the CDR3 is TGCGCCAGCAGCGAACAGGGATCGTACGTGTTCGAGCAGTACTTC. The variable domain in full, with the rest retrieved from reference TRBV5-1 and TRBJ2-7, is KAGVTQTPRYLIKTRGQQVTLSCSPISGHRSVSWYQQTPGQGLQFLFEYFSETQRNKGNFPGRFSGRQFSNSRSEMNVSTLELGDSALYLCASSEQGSYVFEQYFGPGTRLTVT.

CDR3 sequence reads: CASSPQGSNQPQHF. In DNA form, the CDR3 reads TGCGCCAGCAGCCCACAGGGATCCAATCAGCCCCAGCATTTT. The chain employs TRBV5-1 and TRBJ1-5, with D perhaps matching TRBD1 (6 bases). Looked up from germline, CDR1 is SGHRS and CDR2 is YFSETQ. Trimming cost V 4 bases and J 3 bases, with 11 bases left between them. The CDR3 has 14 amino acids.

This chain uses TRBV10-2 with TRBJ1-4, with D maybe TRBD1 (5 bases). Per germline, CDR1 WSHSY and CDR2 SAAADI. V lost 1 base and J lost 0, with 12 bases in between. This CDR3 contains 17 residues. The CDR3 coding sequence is TGCGCCAGCAGTGAGTTGAGATCAGGGCCAACTAATGAAAAACTGTTTTTT. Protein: CASSELRSGPTNEKLFF.

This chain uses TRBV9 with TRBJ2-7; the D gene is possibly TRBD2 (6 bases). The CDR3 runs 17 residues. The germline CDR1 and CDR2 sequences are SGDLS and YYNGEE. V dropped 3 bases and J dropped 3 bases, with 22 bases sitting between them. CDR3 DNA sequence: TGTGCCAGCAGCGCAGAGATGGGACTTTCACCCATCTACGAGCAGTACTTC. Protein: CASSAEMGLSPIYEQYF.

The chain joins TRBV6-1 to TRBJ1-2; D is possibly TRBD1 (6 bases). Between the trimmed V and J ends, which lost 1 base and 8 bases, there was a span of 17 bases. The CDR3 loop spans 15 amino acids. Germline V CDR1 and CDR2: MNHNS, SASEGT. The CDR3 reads CASSEGGTPGVGYTF. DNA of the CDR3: TGTGCCAGCAGTGAAGGGGGCACCCCAGGGGTAGGCTACACCTTC.

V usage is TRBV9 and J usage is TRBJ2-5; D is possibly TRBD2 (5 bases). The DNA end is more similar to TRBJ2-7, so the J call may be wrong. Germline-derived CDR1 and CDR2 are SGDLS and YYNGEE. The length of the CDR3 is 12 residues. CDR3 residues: CASSPTGYEQYF. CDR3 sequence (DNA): TGTGCCAGCAGCCCCACGGGGTACGAGCAGTACTTC.

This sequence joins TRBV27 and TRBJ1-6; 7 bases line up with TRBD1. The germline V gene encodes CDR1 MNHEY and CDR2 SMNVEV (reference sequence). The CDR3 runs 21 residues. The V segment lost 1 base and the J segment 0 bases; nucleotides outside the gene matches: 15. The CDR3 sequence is CASSLYRFTVSGGSYNSPLHF. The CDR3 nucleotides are TGTGCCAGCAGTTTATACAGGTTTACGGTGTCAGGGGGCTCCTATAATTCACCCCTCCACTTT.

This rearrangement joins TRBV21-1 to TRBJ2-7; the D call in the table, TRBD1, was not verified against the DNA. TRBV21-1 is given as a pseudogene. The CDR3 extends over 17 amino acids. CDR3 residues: CASSKAGQGGLSYEQYF. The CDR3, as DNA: TGTGCCAGCAGCAAAGCGGGCCAGGGTGGTCTATCCTACGAGCAGTACTTC.

CDR3 DNA sequence: TGTGCCTGGAGTGTTGCGAATAACTATGGCTACACCTTC. Amino acid sequence: CAWSVANNYGYTF. This chain connects TRBV30 to TRBJ1-2; no clear D gene. Germline lookup yields CDR1 GTSNPN and CDR2 SVGIG (reference sequence). V was shortened by 0 bases and J by 1 base, with 6 bases between the two germline ends. CDR3 length equals 13 residues.

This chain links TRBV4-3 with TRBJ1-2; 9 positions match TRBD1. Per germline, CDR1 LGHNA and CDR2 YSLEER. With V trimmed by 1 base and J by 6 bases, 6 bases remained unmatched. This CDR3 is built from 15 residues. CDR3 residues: CASSQGADRGDGYTF. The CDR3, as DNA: TGCGCCAGCAGCCAAGGGGCCGACAGGGGGGATGGCTACACCTTC.

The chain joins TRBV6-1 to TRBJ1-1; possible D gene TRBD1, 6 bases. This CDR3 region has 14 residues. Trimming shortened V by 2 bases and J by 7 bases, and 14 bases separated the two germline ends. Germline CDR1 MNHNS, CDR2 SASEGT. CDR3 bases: TGTGCCAGCAGTGAACCCCAGGGGATCGATGAAGCTTTCTTT. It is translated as CASSEPQGIDEAFF.